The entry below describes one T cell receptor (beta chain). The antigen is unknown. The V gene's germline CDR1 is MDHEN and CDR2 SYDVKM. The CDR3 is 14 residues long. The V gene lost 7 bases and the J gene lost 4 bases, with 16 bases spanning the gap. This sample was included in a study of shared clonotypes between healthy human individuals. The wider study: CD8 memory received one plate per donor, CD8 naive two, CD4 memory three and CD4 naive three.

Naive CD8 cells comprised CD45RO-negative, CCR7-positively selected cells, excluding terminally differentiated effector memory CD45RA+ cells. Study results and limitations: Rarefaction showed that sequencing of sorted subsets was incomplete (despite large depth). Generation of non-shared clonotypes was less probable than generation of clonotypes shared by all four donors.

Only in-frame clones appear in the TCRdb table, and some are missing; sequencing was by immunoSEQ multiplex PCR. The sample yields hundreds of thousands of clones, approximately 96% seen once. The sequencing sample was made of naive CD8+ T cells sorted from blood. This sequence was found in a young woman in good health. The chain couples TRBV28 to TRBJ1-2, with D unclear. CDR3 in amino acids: CASTPDVRTYGYTF. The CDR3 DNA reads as TGTGCCAGCACCCCGGACGTCAGAACCTATGGCTACACCTTC.